Following are 15 T cell receptor beta chains from one sample sequenced in a study of blood T cell repertoires in COVID-19. Clones were read by immunoSEQ multiplex PCR, and TCRdb kept only the in-frame ones, dropping some. The sample lists tens of thousands of clones, 84% occurring once. The specimen was peripheral blood. The receptors shown here come from a woman aged 55-69 years with acute or convalescent COVID-19.

V and J are TRBV10-2 and TRBJ2-7; 11 bases are a match to TRBD2. The CDR3 totals 16 residues. V gave up 2 bases and J gave up 9 bases; unmatched junction bases: 12. CDR1 is WSHSY, CDR2 SAAADI, per germline. The CDR3 sequence is CASSERGTSGSGVQYF. The CDR3, as DNA: TGCGCCAGCAGTGAGAGGGGGACTAGCGGCTCCGGCGTGCAGTACTTC.

The count of this clone is one. J is TRBJ2-3 and V is TRBV3-1 (or the pseudogene TRBV3-2); TRBD1 is a possible D gene (5 bases). The germline V gene encodes CDR1 LGHDT and CDR2 YNNKEL (reference sequence). Trimming shortened V by 4 bases and J by 10 bases, and 12 bases separated the two germline ends. The CDR3 is 12 amino acids. The CDR3 DNA follows: TGTGCCAGCAGCCCACAGGTCGAGCCGCAGTATTTT. Encoded protein: CASSPQVEPQYF.

The chain recombines TRBV9 with TRBJ1-2, with unresolved D. CDR3 size: 12 residues. V was trimmed by 4 bases and J by 5 bases, leaving 9 bases between them. Germline CDR1 and CDR2: SGDLS and YYNGEE. DNA for the CDR3: TGTGCCAGCAGCCCCCGGGGATATGGCTACACCTTC. Protein sequence: CASSPRGYGYTF.

The V call is TRBV25-1, the J call TRBJ2-7; no clear D gene. Per germline, CDR1 MGHDK and CDR2 SYGVNS. The CDR3 runs 14 residues. Trimming cost V 0 bases and J 4 bases, with 10 bases left between them. The CDR3 sequence: CASSEYAITYEQYF. The CDR3 DNA reads as TGTGCCAGCAGTGAATATGCCATAACTTACGAGCAGTACTTC.

The chain uses TRBV19 and TRBJ1-2; weak D call: TRBD1 (5 bases). Germline V lookup: CDR1 LNHDA, CDR2 SQIVND (reference sequence). This CDR3 is 15 amino acids long. Trimming shortened V by 5 bases and J by 2 bases, and 15 bases separated the two germline ends. The CDR3 loop is CASSVLAGSNYGYTF. In DNA form, the CDR3 reads TGTGCCAGTAGTGTTCTCGCAGGGTCCAACTATGGCTACACCTTC.

This clone appeared a few times. The chain is built from TRBV4-1 and TRBJ2-5, with 12 bases aligning to TRBD2. Germline CDR1 MGHRA, CDR2 YSYEKL. The V gene end was trimmed by 5 bases and the J gene end by 2 bases; junction bases not matched to a gene: 3. The CDR3 covers 15 residues. The CDR3 here is CASSYGLAGQETQYF. The DNA for the CDR3 is TGCGCCAGCAGCTACGGACTAGCGGGGCAAGAGACCCAGTACTTC.

The J gene is TRBJ2-7, the V gene TRBV7-9; D may be TRBD1 (6 bases). V lost 0 bases and J lost 0, with 12 bases in between. Per germline, CDR1 SEHNR and CDR2 FQNEAQ (reference sequence). CDR3 size: 16 residues. CDR3 amino acids: CASSLAGGKISYEQYF. CDR3 coding DNA: TGTGCCAGCAGCTTAGCAGGGGGAAAGATCTCCTACGAGCAGTACTTC. The full variable domain, completed using reference TRBV7-9 and TRBJ2-7, is DTGVSQNPRHKITKRGQNVTFRCDPISEHNRLYWYRQTLGQGPEFLTYFQNEAQLEKSRLLSDRFSAERPKGSFSTLEIQRTEQGDSAMYLCASSLAGGKISYEQYFGPGTRLTVT.

The chain couples TRBV6-5 to TRBJ1-2, with D possibly matching TRBD1 (5 bases). V was clipped by 8 bases and J by 5 bases, with 12 bases between them. The CDR3 spans 12 residues. Germline CDR1 MNHEY, CDR2 SVGAGI. This CDR3 is CASRIRGYGYTF. The CDR3 DNA reads as TGTGCCAGCCGAATTCGGGGGTATGGCTACACCTTC.

The J gene is TRBJ1-5, the V gene TRBV6-5; TRBD1 is a possible D gene (6 bases). V was shortened by 6 bases and J by 3 bases, with 15 bases between the two germline ends. The CDR3 covers 15 residues. Germline V gene lookup returns CDR1 MNHEY and CDR2 SVGAGI. DNA of the CDR3: TGTGCCAGCAGACGGGGACAATTCCCCAATCAGCCCCAGCATTTT. Its translation is CASRRGQFPNQPQHF.

The chain couples TRBV7-2 to TRBJ1-5; 8 nucleotides align to TRBD1. Germline loops: CDR1 SGHTA, CDR2 FQGNSA. The V gene end was trimmed by 5 bases and the J gene end by 4 bases; junction bases not matched to a gene: 7. The CDR3 has 15 residues. As DNA, the CDR3 is TGTGCCAGCAGCCAACGGACAGGGCCAAATCAGCCCCAGCATTTT. Its protein product is CASSQRTGPNQPQHF.

This clone was seen a single time. A much larger clone sits a single nucleotide away, making a read error possible. This chain uses TRBV11-3 with TRBJ1-2; 9 bases line up with TRBD1. Trimming at V came to 3 bases and at J to 7 bases, leaving 12 bases not matched to a gene. The germline V gene encodes CDR1 SGHNT and CDR2 YENEEA. The CDR3 sequence is 16 residues long. The CDR3, as DNA: TGTGCCAGCAGCTTGCCGGACAGGGGCCATCTCTGTGGCTACACCTTC. Its protein product is CASSLPDRGHLCGYTF. The variable domain in full, with the rest retrieved from reference TRBV11-3 and TRBJ1-2, is EAGVVQSPRYKIIEKKQPVAFWCNPISGHNTLYWYLQNLGQGPELLIRYENEEAVDDSQLPKDRFSAERLKGVDSTLKIQPAELGDSAVYLCASSLPDRGHLCGYTFGSGTRLTVV.

V gene TRBV7-2 combines with J gene TRBJ1-5; D remains unclear. The CDR3 loop spans 13 amino acids. Trimming took 4 bases from V and 7 from J, leaving 11 bases between them. The V gene's germline CDR1 is SGHTA and CDR2 FQGNSA. The CDR3 is CASSYEVRQPQHF. The CDR3, as DNA: TGTGCCAGCAGCTATGAGGTGAGGCAGCCCCAGCATTTT.

V usage is TRBV24-1 and J usage is TRBJ2-7, with TRBD1 matching over 11 bases. The length of the CDR3 is 13 residues. The ends lost 10 bases at V and 4 bases at J; junction bases unmatched: 5. Germline loops: CDR1 KGHDR, CDR2 SFDVKD. CDR3 region: CATDGQGAYEQYF. CDR3 DNA: TGTGCCACAGATGGACAGGGGGCGTACGAGCAGTACTTC.

The chain is built from TRBV7-9 and TRBJ2-3, with a possible D match to TRBD2 (5 bases). The V and J ends lost 5 bases and 2 bases respectively, with 11 bases between them. The V gene's germline CDR1 is SEHNR and CDR2 FQNEAQ (reference sequence). CDR3 length equals 14 residues. DNA for the CDR3: TGTGCCAGCAGCGCCCGGGGAGACACAGATACGCAGTATTTT. Translated: CASSARGDTDTQYF.

The V call is TRBV6-5, the J call TRBJ1-1; 7 bases map to TRBD1. CDR1 is MNHEY and CDR2 is SVGAGI in the germline V gene. V lost 6 bases to trimming and J lost 6 bases; unmatched junction nucleotides: 7. The CDR3 totals 13 residues. CDR3 in amino acids: CASSPRGGSEAFF. CDR3 DNA: TGTGCCAGCAGCCCAAGAGGGGGCTCTGAAGCTTTCTTT.